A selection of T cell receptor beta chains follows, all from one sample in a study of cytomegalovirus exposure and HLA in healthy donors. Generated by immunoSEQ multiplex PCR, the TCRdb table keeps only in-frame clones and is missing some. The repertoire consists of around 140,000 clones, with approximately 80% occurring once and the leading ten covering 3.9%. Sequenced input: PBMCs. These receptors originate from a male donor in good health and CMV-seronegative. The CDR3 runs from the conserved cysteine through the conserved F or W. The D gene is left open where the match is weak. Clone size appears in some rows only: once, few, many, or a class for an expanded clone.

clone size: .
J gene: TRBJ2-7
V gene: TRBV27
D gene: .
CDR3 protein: CATIGPGQPGEQYF
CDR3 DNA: TGTGCCACCATTGGCCCCGGACAGCCGGGCGAGCAGTACTTC

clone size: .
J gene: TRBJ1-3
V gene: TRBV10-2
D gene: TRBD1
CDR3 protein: CASSDPGTGRSGNTIYF
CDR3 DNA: TGCGCCAGCAGTGACCCCGGGACAGGGAGGTCTGGAAACACCATATATTTT

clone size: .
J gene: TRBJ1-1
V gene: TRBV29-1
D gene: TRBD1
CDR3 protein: CSVGPTGANTEAFF
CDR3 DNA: TGCAGCGTTGGACCTACAGGGGCGAACACTGAAGCTTTCTTT

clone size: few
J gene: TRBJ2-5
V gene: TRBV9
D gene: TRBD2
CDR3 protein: CASSDRSGGAKETQYF
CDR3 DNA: TGTGCCAGCAGTGATCGTAGCGGGGGAGCTAAAGAGACCCAGTACTTC

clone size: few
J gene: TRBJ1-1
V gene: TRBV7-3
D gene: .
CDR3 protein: CASSLWGGGTEAFF
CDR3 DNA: TGTGCCAGCAGCTTATGGGGGGGCGGCACTGAAGCTTTCTTT

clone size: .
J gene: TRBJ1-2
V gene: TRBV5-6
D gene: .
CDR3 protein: CASSLQGLFPYGYTF
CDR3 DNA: TGTGCCAGCAGCTTGCAGGGACTATTTCCCTATGGCTACACCTTC

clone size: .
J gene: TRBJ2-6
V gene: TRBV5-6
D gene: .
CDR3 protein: CASSSPAELRTGANVLTF
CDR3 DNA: TGTGCCAGCAGTTCTCCCGCGGAGTTAAGGACTGGGGCCAACGTCCTGACTTTC

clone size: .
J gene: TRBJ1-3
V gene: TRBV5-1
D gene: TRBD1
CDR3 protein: CASSSGTGISGNTIYF
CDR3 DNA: TGCGCCAGCAGCTCCGGGACAGGCATCTCTGGAAACACCATATATTTT

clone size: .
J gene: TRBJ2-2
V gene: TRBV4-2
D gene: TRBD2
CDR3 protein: CASSQDGLAGGSGELFF
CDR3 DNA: TGTGCCAGCAGCCAAGATGGTCTAGCGGGAGGATCCGGGGAGCTGTTTTTT

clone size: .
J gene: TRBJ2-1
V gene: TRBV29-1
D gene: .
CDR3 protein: CSVGDRAGNEQFF
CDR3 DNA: TGCAGCGTGGGAGACAGGGCGGGGAATGAGCAGTTCTTC

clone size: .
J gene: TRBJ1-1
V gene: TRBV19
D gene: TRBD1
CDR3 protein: CASSIRTGASTEAFF
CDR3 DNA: TGTGCCAGTAGTATACGGACAGGTGCTAGCACTGAAGCTTTCTTT

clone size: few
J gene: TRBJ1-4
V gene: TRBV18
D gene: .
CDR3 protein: CASSPGSTTNEKLFF
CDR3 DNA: TGTGCCAGCTCACCGGGGAGTACAACTAATGAAAAACTGTTTTTT

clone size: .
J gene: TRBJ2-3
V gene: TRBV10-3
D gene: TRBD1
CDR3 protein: CAISGTGATSPPRNF
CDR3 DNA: TGTGCCATCTCCGGGACAGGGGCGACTAGTCCCCCTCGGAATTTT

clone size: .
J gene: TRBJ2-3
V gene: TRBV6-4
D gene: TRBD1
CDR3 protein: CASSDSGDRGSDTQYF
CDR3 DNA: TGTGCCAGCAGTGACTCCGGGGACAGGGGATCAGATACGCAGTATTTT

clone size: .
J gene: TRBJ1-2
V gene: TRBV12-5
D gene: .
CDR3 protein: CASGLLTGQFYGYTF
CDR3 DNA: TGTGCTAGTGGTTTGCTAACGGGACAATTCTATGGCTACACCTTC

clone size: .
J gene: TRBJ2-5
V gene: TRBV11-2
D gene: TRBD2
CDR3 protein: CASSWTSGVRIQETQYF
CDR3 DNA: TGTGCCAGCAGCTGGACTAGCGGAGTACGCATTCAAGAGACCCAGTACTTC

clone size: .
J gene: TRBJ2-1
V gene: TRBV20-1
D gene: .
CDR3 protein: CSAKNNEQFF
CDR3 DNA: TGCAGTGCCAAAAATAATGAGCAGTTCTTC

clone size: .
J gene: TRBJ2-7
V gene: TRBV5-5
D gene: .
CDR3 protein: CASSLVRDTYYEQYF
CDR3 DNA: TGTGCCAGCAGCCTCGTTCGGGACACCTACTACGAGCAGTACTTC

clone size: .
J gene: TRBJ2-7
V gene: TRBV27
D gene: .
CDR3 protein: CASSLNGPYEQYF
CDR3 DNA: TGTGCCAGCAGTTTAAACGGTCCCTACGAGCAGTACTTC

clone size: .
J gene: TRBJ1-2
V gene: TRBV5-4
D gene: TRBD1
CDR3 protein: CASSPGQGGSDYGYTF
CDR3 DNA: TGTGCCAGCAGCCCTGGACAGGGGGGGTCGGACTATGGCTACACCTTC

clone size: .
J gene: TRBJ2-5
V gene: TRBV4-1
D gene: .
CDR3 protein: CASSRLQGFRETQYF
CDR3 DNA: TGCGCCAGCAGCCGATTACAGGGCTTTCGGGAGACCCAGTACTTC

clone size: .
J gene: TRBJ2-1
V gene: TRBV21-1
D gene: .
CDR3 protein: CASSKGVTDRGSYNEQFF
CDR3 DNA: TGTGCCAGCAGCAAAGGGGTCACCGACCGAGGGTCCTACAATGAGCAGTTCTTC

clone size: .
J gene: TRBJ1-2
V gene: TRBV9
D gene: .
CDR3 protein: CASSVDLSPFYGYTF
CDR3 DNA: TGTGCCAGCAGCGTAGATCTTAGTCCTTTCTATGGCTACACCTTC

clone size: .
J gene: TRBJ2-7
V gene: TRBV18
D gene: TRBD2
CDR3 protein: CASSPNGGGEQYF
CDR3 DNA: TGTGCCAGCTCACCAAATGGGGGGGGCGAGCAGTACTTC

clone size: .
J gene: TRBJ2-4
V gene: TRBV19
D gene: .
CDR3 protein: CASNRPSENSQYF
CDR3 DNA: TGTGCCAGTAATCGACCGAGTGAAAACAGTCAGTACTTC

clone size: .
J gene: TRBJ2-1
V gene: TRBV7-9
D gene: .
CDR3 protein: CASSLFSETYTVNEQFF
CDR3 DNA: TGTGCCAGCAGCTTATTCTCGGAGACCTATACGGTGAATGAGCAGTTCTTC

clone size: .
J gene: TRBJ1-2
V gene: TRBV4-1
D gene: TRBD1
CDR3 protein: CASSQGENRGNYGYTF
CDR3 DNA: TGCGCCAGCAGCCAAGGCGAGAACAGGGGGAACTATGGCTACACCTTC

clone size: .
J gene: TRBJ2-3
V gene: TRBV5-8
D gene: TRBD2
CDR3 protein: CASSLTLLAGVEDTQYF
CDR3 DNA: TGTGCCAGCAGCTTGACCTTACTAGCGGGAGTCGAAGATACGCAGTATTTT

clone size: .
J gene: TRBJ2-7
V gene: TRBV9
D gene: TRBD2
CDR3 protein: CASSVGPSGGSYEQYF
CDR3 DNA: TGTGCCAGCAGCGTAGGCCCTAGCGGGGGGTCCTACGAGCAGTACTTC

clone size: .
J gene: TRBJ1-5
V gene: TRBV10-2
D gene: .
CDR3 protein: CASSDEFGNQPQHF
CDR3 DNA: TGCGCCAGCAGTGACGAGTTCGGCAATCAGCCCCAGCATTTT

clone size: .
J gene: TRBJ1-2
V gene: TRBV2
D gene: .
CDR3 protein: CASTKDPRGFYGYTF
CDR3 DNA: TGTGCCAGCACCAAGGATCCGAGAGGCTTCTATGGCTACACCTTC

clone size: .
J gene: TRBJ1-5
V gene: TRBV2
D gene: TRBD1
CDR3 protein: CASTARTGAKQPQHF
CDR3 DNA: TGTGCCAGCACCGCGAGGACAGGGGCCAAACAGCCCCAGCATTTT

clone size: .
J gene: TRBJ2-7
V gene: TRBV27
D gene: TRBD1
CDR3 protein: CASSDTGGGEFYEQYF
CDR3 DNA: TGTGCCAGCAGCGATACAGGGGGCGGCGAATTCTACGAGCAGTACTTC